This T cell receptor beta chain was captured by sequencing in a study of spatial heterogeneity in lung cancer. On the study more broadly: In tumor regions, TCR transcript counts tracked strongly with a T cell module score from matched bulk RNA-seq. The study, taken as a whole, reports: Counts that tracked tumor mutation counts were those of expanded intratumoral alpha and beta TCRs. Numbers of ubiquitous and regional expanded TCRs tracked ubiquitous and regional nonsynonymous mutation counts, respectively.

This clonotype came up many times. Antigen unknown. Single TCR cDNA molecules each had their own unique molecular identifier. TCRdb itself ran the 5' RACE reads through MiXCR, one entry per CDR3 protein. The repertoire holds roughly 4,800 distinct CDR3 sequences, with 8.4% as singletons. Time point indicated: sample taken at primary tumor resection. Frozen PBMC, nontumor lung or tumor provided whole RNA, which was sequenced unsorted. Trimming cost V 4 bases and J 0 bases; bases outside gene matches: 4. Germline CDR1 and CDR2: MNHEY and SVGAGI. The CDR3 loop spans 16 amino acids. The clonotype was recovered from a male donor with early-stage non-small cell lung cancer. The chain couples TRBV6-5 to TRBJ2-1, with 9 bases that match TRBD2. The sequencing here drew on lung tumor tissue, taken at surgery. CDR3 coding DNA: TGTGCCAGCAGTTCCCTAGCGGGAAGCTCCTACAATGAGCAGTTCTTC. Protein product: CASSSLAGSSYNEQFF.